This TCR beta chain was obtained from a study of patients and donors after allogeneic stem cell transplantation. CDR3 length: 15 amino acids. With 5 bases clipped from V and 4 bases from J, the junction kept 10 bases outside the gene matches. The germline gives CDR1 MDHEN, CDR2 SYDVKM. Via MiXCR, TCRdb re-called the RT-PCR reads, giving one row per CDR3 protein. The repertoire holds roughly 880,000 distinct CDR3 sequences, 15% to 20% seen once, with around 5.5% in the top ten. V is TRBV28 and J is TRBJ2-5; 7 bases match TRBD2. The sequence derives from a human donor who was either an allogeneic HSCT recipient or a stem cell or donor lymphocyte infusion donor (not recorded which). It is not recorded whose cells these are; they may come from a transplant donor. Sequencing was performed on blood, either unsorted or a sorted T cell fraction (not recorded which). In nucleotides, the CDR3 is TGTGCCAGCAGTACCACCGGGGGGAGAGGAGAGACCCAGTACTTC. It encodes CASSTTGGRGETQYF.